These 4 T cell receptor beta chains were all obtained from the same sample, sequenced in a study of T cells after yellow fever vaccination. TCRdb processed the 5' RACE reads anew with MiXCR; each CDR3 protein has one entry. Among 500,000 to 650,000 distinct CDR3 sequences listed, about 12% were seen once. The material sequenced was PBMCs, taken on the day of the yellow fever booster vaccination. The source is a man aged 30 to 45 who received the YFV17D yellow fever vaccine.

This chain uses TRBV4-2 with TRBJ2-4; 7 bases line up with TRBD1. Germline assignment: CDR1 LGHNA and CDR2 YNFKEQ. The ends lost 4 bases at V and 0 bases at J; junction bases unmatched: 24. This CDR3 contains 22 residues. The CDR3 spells CASSPMGGSYRGPDGAKNIQYF. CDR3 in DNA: TGTGCCAGCAGCCCGATGGGTGGGAGCTACAGGGGACCTGATGGAGCCAAAAACATTCAGTACTTC.

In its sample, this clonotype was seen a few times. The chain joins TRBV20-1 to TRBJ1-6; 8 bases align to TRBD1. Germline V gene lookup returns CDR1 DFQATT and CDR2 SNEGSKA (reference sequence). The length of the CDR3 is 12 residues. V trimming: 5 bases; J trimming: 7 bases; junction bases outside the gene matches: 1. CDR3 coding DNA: TGCAGTGCTTGGGACAGGAATTCACCCCTCCACTTT. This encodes CSAWDRNSPLHF.

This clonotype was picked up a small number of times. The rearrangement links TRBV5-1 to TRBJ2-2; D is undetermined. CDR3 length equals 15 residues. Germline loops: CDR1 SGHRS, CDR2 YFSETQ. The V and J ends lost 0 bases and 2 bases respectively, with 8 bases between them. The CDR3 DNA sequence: TGCGCCAGCAGCTTGGAACTACCTAACACCGGGGAGCTGTTTTTT. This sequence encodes CASSLELPNTGELFF.

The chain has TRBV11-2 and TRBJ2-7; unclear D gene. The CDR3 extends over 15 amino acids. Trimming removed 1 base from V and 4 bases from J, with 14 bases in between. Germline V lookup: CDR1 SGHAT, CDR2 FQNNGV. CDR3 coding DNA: TGTGCCAGCAGCTTAGTCTCGGATACCTTATACGAGCAGTACTTC. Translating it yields CASSLVSDTLYEQYF. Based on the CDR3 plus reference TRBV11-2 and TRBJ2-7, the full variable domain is EAGVAQSPRYKIIEKRQSVAFWCNPISGHATLYWYQQILGQGPKLLIQFQNNGVVDDSQLPKDRFSAERLKGVDSTLKIQPAKLEDSAVYLCASSLVSDTLYEQYFGPGTRLTVT.